These T cell receptor beta chains were read from a single sample in a study of blood T cell repertoires in COVID-19. Assay: immunoSEQ multiplex PCR; the TCRdb copy retains only in-frame clones and omits some. Among around 180,000 clones listed, roughly 70% were seen once. Sequences were obtained from peripheral blood. These TCRs come from an elderly woman with acute or convalescent COVID-19. Each CDR3 is given with its conserved first and last residue. A D gene is named only where the DNA matches it firmly. Size is omitted from some rows. Given values are once, few, many or a class for expanded clones.

TRBV7-2	TRBJ1-3	NA	NA	CASSFSLGAPGNTIYF	TGTGCCAGCAGTTTTTCATTGGGAGCCCCTGGAAACACCATATATTTT
TRBV7-9	TRBJ2-1	NA	NA	CASSLSSDLYNEQFF	TGTGCCAGCAGCTTATCTAGCGACCTATACAATGAGCAGTTCTTC
TRBV19	TRBJ2-3	NA	TRBD2	CASRGSADTQYF	TGTGCCAGCCGCGGGAGTGCAGATACGCAGTATTTT
TRBV10-1	TRBJ1-5	few	TRBD1	CASSAQGNQPQHF	TGCGCCAGCAGTGCACAGGGGAATCAGCCCCAGCATTTT
TRBV5-6	TRBJ2-7	NA	TRBD1	CASPRTKDRGTSYEQYF	TGTGCCAGCCCCCGGACCAAGGACAGGGGGACCTCCTACGAGCAGTACTTC
TRBV4-2	TRBJ2-1	NA	TRBD2	CASSQEKREGQNEQFF	TGTGCCAGCAGCCAAGAGAAGCGGGAGGGCCAGAATGAGCAGTTCTTC
TRBV28	TRBJ1-1	few	NA	CASSPPRDSMNTEAFF	TGTGCCAGCAGCCCCCCCCGGGACTCCATGAACACTGAAGCTTTCTTT
TRBV5-1	TRBJ2-7	NA	NA	CASSLASDSLSYEQYF	TGCGCCAGCAGCTTGGCGTCGGACAGCCTCTCCTACGAGCAGTACTTC
TRBV6-5	TRBJ1-2	NA	NA	CASRAIPWGYTF	TGTGCCAGCAGGGCCATTCCTTGGGGCTACACCTTC
TRBV7-8	TRBJ2-3	NA	TRBD1	CASSSTPGQGTDTQYF	TGTGCCAGCAGCTCAACGCCGGGACAGGGCACAGATACGCAGTATTTT
TRBV29-1	TRBJ1-5	NA	TRBD1	CSVATGTHQPQHF	TGCAGCGTCGCGACAGGGACCCATCAGCCCCAGCATTTT
TRBV5-1	TRBJ1-5	NA	NA	CASSPGVYSNQPQHF	TGCGCCAGCAGCCCGGGGGTATATAGCAATCAGCCCCAGCATTTT
TRBV2	TRBJ1-5	few	TRBD1	CASSGQGFSGQPQHF	TGTGCCAGCAGTGGACAGGGATTCTCGGGACAGCCCCAGCATTTT
TRBV18	TRBJ2-1	NA	NA	CASSPMQGYNEQFF	TGTGCCAGCTCACCAATGCAGGGCTACAATGAGCAGTTCTTC
TRBV27	TRBJ2-7	NA	TRBD2	CACSSESSGRRYEQYF	TGTGCCTGCAGTTCTGAGTCTAGCGGGAGGCGCTACGAGCAGTACTTC
TRBV3-1/TRBV3-2	TRBJ2-7	NA	NA	CASSQARVFEQYF	TGTGCCAGCAGCCAAGCCAGGGTATTCGAGCAGTACTTC